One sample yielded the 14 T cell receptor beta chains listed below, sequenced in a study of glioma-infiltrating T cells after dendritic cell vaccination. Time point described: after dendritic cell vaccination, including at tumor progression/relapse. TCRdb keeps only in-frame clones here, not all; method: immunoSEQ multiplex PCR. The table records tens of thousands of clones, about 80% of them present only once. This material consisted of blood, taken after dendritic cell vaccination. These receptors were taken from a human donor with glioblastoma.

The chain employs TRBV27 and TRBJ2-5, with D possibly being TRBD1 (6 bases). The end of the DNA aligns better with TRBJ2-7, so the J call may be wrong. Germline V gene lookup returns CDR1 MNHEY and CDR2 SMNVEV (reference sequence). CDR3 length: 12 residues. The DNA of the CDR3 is TGTGCCAGCAGGGACAGCCCGTACGAGCAGTACTTC. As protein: CASRDSPYEQYF.

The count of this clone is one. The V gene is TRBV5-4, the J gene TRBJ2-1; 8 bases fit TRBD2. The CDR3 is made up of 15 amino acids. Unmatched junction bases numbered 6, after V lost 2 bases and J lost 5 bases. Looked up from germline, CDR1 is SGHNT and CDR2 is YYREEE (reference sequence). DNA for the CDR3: TGTGCCAGCAGCTTCGGGACTAGGAGGAACAATGAGCAGTTCTTC. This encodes CASSFGTRRNNEQFF.

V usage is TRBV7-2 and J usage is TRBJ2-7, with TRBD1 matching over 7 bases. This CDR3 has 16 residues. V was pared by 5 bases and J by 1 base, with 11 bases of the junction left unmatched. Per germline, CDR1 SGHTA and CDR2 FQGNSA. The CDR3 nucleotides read TGTGCCAGCAGCCACCTCGGGACAGTTCCTTCCTACGAGCAGTACTTC. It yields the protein CASSHLGTVPSYEQYF.

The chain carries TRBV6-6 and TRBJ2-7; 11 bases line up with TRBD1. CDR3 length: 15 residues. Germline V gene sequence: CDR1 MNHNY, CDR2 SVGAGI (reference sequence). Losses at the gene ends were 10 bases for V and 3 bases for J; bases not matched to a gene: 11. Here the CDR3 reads CAIRNSGTGGYEQYF. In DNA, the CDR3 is TGTGCCATCAGAAATTCCGGGACAGGGGGCTACGAGCAGTACTTC.

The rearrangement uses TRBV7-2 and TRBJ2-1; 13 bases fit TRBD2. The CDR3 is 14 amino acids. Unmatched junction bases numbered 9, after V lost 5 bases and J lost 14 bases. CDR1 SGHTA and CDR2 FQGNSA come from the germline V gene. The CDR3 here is CASSRGLAGVAEFF. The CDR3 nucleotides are TGTGCCAGCAGCCGAGGACTAGCGGGGGTTGCGGAGTTCTTC.

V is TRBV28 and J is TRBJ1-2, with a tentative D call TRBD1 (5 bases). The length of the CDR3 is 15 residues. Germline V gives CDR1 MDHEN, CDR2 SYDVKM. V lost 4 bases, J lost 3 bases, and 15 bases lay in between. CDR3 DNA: TGTGCCAGCAGTTCCGGGCAGGGTGAGGACTATGGCTACACCTTC. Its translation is CASSSGQGEDYGYTF.

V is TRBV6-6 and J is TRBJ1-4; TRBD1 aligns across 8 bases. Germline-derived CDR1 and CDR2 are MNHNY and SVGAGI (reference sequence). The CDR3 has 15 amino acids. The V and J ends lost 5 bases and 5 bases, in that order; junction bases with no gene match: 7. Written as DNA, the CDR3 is TGTGCCAGCAGTATTCACAGGGGGGGGAATGAAAAACTGTTTTTT. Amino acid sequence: CASSIHRGGNEKLFF.

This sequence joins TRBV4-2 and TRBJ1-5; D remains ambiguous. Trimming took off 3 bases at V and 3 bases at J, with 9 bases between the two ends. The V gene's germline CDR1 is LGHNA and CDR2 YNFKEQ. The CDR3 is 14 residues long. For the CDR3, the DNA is TGTGCCAGCAGCCACGTCCGTAACAATCAGCCCCAGCATTTT. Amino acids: CASSHVRNNQPQHF.

DNA for the CDR3: TGTGCCAGCAGCCCGACAGGGGAAAACACTGAAGCTTTCTTT. It translates to CASSPTGENTEAFF. The chain employs TRBV7-9 and TRBJ1-1; 8 nucleotides agree with TRBD1. The germline V gene has CDR1 SEHNR and CDR2 FQNEAQ (reference sequence). The CDR3 totals 14 residues. Unmatched junction bases numbered 4, after V lost 5 bases and J lost 2 bases. The variable domain in full, with the rest retrieved from reference TRBV7-9 and TRBJ1-1, is DTGVSQNPRHKITKRGQNVTFRCDPISEHNRLYWYRQTLGQGPEFLTYFQNEAQLEKSRLLSDRFSAERPKGSFSTLEIQRTEQGDSAMYLCASSPTGENTEAFFGQGTRLTVV.

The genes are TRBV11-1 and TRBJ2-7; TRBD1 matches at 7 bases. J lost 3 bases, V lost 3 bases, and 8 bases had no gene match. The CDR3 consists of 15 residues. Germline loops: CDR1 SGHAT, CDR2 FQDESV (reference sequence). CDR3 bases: TGTGCCAGCAGCTTCCGGGACAGCTTCTTCTACGAGCAGTACTTC. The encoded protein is CASSFRDSFFYEQYF.

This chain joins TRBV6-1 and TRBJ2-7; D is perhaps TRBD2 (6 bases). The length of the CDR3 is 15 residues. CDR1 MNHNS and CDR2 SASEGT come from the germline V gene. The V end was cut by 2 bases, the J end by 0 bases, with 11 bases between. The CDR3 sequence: CASSEIYGSSYEQYF. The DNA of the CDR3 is TGTGCCAGCAGTGAAATCTACGGGAGCTCCTACGAGCAGTACTTC.

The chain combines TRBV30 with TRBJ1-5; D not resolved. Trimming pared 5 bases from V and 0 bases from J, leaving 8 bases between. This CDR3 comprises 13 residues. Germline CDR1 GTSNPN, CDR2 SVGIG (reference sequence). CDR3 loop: CAWGRYSNQPQHF. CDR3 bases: TGTGCCTGGGGCCGTTATAGCAATCAGCCCCAGCATTTT. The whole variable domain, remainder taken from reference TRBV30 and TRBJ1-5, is SQTIHQWPATLVQPVGSPLSLECTVEGTSNPNLYWYRQAAGRGLQLLFYSVGIGQISSEVPQNLSASRPQDRQFILSSKKLLLSDSGFYLCAWGRYSNQPQHFGDGTRLSIL.

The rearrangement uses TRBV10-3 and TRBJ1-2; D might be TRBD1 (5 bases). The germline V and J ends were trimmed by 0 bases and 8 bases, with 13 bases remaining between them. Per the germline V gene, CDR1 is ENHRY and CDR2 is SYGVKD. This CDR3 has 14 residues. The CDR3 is CAISESGAGGGYTF. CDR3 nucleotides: TGTGCCATCAGTGAGTCAGGGGCCGGAGGGGGCTACACCTTC.

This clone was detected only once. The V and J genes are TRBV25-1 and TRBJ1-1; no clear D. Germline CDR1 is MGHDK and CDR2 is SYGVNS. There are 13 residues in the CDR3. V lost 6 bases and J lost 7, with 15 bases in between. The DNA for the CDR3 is TGTGCCAGCAGCGTGCCGCGGTCGGGTGAAGCTTTCTTT. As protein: CASSVPRSGEAFF.